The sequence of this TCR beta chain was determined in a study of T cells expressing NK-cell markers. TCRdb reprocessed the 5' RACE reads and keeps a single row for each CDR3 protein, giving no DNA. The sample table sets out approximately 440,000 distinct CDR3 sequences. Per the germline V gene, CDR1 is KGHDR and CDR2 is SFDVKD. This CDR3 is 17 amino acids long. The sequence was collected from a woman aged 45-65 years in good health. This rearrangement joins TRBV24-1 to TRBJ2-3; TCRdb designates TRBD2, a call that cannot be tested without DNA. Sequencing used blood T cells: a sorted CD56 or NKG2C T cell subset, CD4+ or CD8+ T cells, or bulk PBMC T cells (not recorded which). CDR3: CATSDYRAAPGTDTQYF.